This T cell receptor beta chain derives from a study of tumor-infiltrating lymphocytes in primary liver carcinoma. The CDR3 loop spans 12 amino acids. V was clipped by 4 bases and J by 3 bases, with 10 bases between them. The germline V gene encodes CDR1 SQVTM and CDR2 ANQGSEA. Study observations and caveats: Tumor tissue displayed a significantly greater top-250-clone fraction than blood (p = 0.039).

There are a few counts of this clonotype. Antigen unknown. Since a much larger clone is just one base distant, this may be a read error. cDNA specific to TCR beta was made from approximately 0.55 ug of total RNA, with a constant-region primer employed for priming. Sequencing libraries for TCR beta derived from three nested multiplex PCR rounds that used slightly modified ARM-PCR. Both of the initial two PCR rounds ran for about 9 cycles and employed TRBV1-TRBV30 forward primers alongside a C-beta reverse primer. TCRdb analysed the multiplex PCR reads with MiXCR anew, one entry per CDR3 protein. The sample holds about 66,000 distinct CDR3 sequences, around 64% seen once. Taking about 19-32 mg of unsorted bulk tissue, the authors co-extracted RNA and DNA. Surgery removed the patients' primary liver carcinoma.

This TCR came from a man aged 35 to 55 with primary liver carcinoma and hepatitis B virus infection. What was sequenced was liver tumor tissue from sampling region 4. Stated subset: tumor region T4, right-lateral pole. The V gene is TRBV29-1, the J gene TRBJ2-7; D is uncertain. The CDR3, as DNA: TGCAGCGTTGTAGAGGTGCTCTACGAGCAGTACTTC. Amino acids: CSVVEVLYEQYF.